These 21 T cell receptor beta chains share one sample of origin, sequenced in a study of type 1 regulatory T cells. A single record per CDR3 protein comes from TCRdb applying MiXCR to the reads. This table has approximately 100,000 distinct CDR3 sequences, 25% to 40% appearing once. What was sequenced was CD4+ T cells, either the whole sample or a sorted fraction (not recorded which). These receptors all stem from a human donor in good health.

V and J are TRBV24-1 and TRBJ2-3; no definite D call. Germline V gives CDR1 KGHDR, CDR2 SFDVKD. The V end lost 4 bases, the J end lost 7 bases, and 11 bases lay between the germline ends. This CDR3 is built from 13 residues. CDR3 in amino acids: CATSDRLSYTQYF. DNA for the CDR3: TGTGCCACCAGTGACCGCCTATCCTATACGCAGTATTTT.

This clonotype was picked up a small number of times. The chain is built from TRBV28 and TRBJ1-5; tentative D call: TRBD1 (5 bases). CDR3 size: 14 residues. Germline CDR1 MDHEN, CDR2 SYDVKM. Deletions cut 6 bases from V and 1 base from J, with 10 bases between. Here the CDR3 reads CASRTGASNQPQHF. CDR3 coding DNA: TGTGCCAGCAGAACCGGGGCCAGCAATCAGCCCCAGCATTTT.

This CDR3 reads CASSLGKATQYF. Here the CDR3 DNA reads TGTGCCAGCAGCTTAGGAAAGGCTACGCAGTATTTT. This sequence joins TRBV7-2 and TRBJ2-3; D uncertain. V was clipped by 1 base and J by 8 bases, with 7 bases between them. Looked up from germline, CDR1 is SGHTA and CDR2 is FQGNSA. The CDR3 runs 12 residues.

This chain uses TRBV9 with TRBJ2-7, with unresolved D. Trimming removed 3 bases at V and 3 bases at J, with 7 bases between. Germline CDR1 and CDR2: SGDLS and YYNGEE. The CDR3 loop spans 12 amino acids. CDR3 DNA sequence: TGTGCCAGCAGCGCATCCTTCTACGAGCAGTACTTC. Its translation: CASSASFYEQYF. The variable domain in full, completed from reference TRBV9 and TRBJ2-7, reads DSGVTQTPKHLITATGQRVTLRCSPRSGDLSVYWYQQSLDQGLQFLIQYYNGEERAKGNILERFSAQQFPDLHSELNLSSLELGDSALYFCASSASFYEQYFGPGTRLTVT.

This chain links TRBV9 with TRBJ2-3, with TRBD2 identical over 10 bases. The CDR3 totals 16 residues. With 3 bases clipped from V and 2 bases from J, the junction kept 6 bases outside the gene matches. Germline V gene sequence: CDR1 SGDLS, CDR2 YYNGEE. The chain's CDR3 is CASSGRAGGNTDTQYF. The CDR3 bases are TGTGCCAGCAGCGGGAGAGCGGGAGGGAACACAGATACGCAGTATTTT.

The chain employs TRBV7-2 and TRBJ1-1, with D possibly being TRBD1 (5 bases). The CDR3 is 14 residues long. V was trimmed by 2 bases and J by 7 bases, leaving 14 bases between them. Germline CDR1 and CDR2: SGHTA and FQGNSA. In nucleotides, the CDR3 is TGTGCCAGCAGCTTATACGGCCCAGGGCTTGAAGCTTTCTTT. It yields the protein CASSLYGPGLEAFF.

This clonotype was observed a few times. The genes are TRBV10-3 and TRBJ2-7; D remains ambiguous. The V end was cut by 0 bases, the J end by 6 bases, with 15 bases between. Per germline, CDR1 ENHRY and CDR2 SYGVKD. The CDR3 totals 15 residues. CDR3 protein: CAISESRMVRTEQYF. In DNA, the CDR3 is TGTGCCATCAGTGAGTCGAGGATGGTCCGAACCGAGCAGTACTTC.

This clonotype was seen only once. This chain's CDR3 is CSASSLNTNTEAFF. The CDR3 DNA is TGCAGTGCTAGCAGTCTGAACACTAACACTGAAGCTTTCTTT. The chain uses TRBV20-1 and TRBJ1-1; D remains unclear. V was shortened by 3 bases and J by 2 bases, with 13 bases between the two germline ends. The CDR3 extends over 14 amino acids. Germline V gives CDR1 DFQATT, CDR2 SNEGSKA (reference sequence).

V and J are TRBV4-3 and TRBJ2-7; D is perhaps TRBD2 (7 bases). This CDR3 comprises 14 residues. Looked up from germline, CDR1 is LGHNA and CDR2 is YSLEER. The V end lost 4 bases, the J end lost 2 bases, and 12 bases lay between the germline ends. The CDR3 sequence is CASSPGGATYEQYF. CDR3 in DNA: TGCGCCAGCAGCCCTGGGGGGGCCACCTACGAGCAGTACTTC.

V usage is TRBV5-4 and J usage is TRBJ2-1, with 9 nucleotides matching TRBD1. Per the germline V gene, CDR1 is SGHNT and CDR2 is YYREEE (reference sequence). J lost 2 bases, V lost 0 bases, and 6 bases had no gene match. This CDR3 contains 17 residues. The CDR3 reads CASSLGARTGAYNEQFF. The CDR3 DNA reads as TGTGCCAGCAGCTTGGGGGCTAGGACAGGGGCCTACAATGAGCAGTTCTTC.

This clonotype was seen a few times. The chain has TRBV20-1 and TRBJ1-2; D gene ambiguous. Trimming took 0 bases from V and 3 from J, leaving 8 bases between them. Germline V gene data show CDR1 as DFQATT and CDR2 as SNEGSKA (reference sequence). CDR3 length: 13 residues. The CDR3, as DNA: TGCAGTGCTAGAGATGGGCGGGACTATGGCTACACCTTC. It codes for CSARDGRDYGYTF.

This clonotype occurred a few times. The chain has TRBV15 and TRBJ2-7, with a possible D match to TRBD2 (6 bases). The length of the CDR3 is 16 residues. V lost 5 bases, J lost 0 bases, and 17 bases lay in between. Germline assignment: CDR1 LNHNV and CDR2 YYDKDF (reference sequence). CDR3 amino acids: CATSLVPGLHSYEQYF. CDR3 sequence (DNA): TGTGCCACCAGCTTGGTCCCGGGACTCCACTCCTACGAGCAGTACTTC.

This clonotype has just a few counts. CDR3 DNA: TGTGCCAGCAAGGAGGGGGGAGCTGGGAACACTGAAGCTTTCTTT. Its protein product is CASKEGGAGNTEAFF. This chain links TRBV2 with TRBJ1-1; D possibly corresponds to TRBD1 (6 bases). The germline V gene has CDR1 SNHLY and CDR2 FYNNEI. V dropped 7 bases and J dropped 1 base, with 16 bases sitting between them. This CDR3 is built from 15 residues.

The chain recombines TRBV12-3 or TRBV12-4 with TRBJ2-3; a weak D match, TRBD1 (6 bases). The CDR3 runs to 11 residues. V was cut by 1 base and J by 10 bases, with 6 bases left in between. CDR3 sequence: CASSLDRAQYF. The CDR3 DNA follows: TGTGCCAGCAGTTTAGACAGGGCGCAGTATTTT.

The CDR3 sequence: CSARPTANTGELFF. In nucleotides, the CDR3 is TGCAGTGCTAGACCCACAGCGAACACCGGGGAGCTGTTTTTT. The rearrangement joins TRBV20-1 to TRBJ2-2; no reliable D call. Trimming removed 2 bases at V and 0 bases at J, with 7 bases between. The CDR3 covers 14 residues. CDR1 is DFQATT and CDR2 is SNEGSKA in the germline V gene (reference sequence).

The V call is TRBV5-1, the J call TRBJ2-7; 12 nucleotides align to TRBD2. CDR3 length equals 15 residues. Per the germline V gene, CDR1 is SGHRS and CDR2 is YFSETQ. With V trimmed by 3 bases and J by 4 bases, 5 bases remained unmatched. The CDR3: CASSSMTSGSYEQYF. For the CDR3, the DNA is TGCGCCAGCAGCTCAATGACTAGCGGGAGTTACGAGCAGTACTTC.

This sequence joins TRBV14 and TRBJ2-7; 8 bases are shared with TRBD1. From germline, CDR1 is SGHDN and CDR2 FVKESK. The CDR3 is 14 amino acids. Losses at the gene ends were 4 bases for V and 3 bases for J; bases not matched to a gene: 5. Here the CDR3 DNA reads TGTGCCAGCAGCCGACAGGGGTTTAACTACGAGCAGTACTTC. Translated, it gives CASSRQGFNYEQYF.

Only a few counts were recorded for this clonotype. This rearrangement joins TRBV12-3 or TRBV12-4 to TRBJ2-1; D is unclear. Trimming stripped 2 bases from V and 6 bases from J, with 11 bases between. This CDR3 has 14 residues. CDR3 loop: CASSLTSGPNEQFF. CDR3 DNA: TGTGCCAGCAGTTTAACTTCCGGACCCAATGAGCAGTTCTTC.

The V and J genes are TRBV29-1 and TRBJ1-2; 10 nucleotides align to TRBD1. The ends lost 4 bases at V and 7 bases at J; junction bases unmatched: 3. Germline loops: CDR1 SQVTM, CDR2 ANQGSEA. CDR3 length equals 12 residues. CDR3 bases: TGCAGCGTTGTCGACAGGGGGCCTGGCTACACCTTC. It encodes CSVVDRGPGYTF.

CDR3 DNA sequence: TGTGCCAGCAGCAGGCTAGCGGGAGACTACGAGCAGTACTTC. Residues: CASSRLAGDYEQYF. This chain connects TRBV7-2 to TRBJ2-7, with 10 bases lining up with TRBD2. Looked up from germline, CDR1 is SGHTA and CDR2 is FQGNSA. This CDR3 has 14 residues. The V segment lost 5 bases and the J segment 3 bases; nucleotides outside the gene matches: 4.

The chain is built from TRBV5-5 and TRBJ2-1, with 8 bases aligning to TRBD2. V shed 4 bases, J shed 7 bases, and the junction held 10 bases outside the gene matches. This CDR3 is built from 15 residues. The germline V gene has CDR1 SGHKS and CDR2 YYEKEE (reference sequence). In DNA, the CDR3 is TGTGCCAGCAGCCTCTATGGACTAGCAAGTAATGAGCAGTTCTTC. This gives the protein CASSLYGLASNEQFF.